The rows below give T cell receptor beta chains drawn from one sample of a study of beta chain features in type 1 diabetes. Sequencing used immunoSEQ multiplex PCR; TCRdb keeps in-frame clones, though not all of them. This table has 15,000 to 20,000 clones, 45% to 50% appearing once. Sequencing was carried out using stem cell memory CD4+ T cells from blood. These receptors were taken from a man aged 18 to 29 in good health. Both conserved end residues are part of each CDR3. A D gene is named only where the DNA matches it firmly. Only some rows state a clone size, as once, few, many or a class for expanded clones.

clone_size: few
j_call: TRBJ2-7
d_call: TRBD2
v_call: TRBV5-6
cdr3_nt: TGTGCCAGCAGCCCGGGGGCTAGCGGGAATACCTACGAGCAGTACTTC
cdr3_aa: CASSPGASGNTYEQYF

clone_size: few
j_call: TRBJ1-4
d_call: NA
v_call: TRBV5-1
cdr3_nt: TGCGCCAGCAGCTTGGATCAGGGCGTTAATGAAAAACTGTTTTTT
cdr3_aa: CASSLDQGVNEKLFF

clone_size: NA
j_call: TRBJ2-5
d_call: TRBD2
v_call: TRBV10-3
cdr3_nt: TGTGCCATCAGTGAGCTGGGGGGGAGCCAAGAGACCCAGTACTTC
cdr3_aa: CAISELGGSQETQYF

clone_size: NA
j_call: TRBJ2-1
d_call: NA
v_call: TRBV7-3
cdr3_nt: TGTGCCAGCAGCTTAGTTCCCGGGAGAGAGCCGCATGAGCAGTTCTTC
cdr3_aa: CASSLVPGREPHEQFF

clone_size: NA
j_call: TRBJ2-1
d_call: NA
v_call: TRBV2
cdr3_nt: TGTGCCAGCAGTGAAGCGCCTTGGAGTACGTCGTACAATGAGCAGTTCTTC
cdr3_aa: CASSEAPWSTSYNEQFF

clone_size: NA
j_call: TRBJ2-1
d_call: NA
v_call: TRBV19
cdr3_nt: TGTGCCAGTAGCAAAGACCCAGTAGGGGCCCTACAGAATGAGCAGTTCTTC
cdr3_aa: CASSKDPVGALQNEQFF

clone_size: NA
j_call: TRBJ1-5
d_call: NA
v_call: TRBV5-5
cdr3_nt: TGTGCCAGCAGCTTGTGGCAGGGCGGCAATCAGCCCCAGCATTTT
cdr3_aa: CASSLWQGGNQPQHF

clone_size: NA
j_call: TRBJ2-7
d_call: NA
v_call: TRBV5-4
cdr3_nt: TGTGCCAGCAGCTTGGCTGCGGGGGACATAGACTACGAGCAGTACTTC
cdr3_aa: CASSLAAGDIDYEQYF

clone_size: NA
j_call: TRBJ2-7
d_call: TRBD2
v_call: TRBV7-2
cdr3_nt: TGTGCCAGCAGCTTAGGCGGGAGGGTCGAGCAGTACTTC
cdr3_aa: CASSLGGRVEQYF

clone_size: few
j_call: TRBJ2-1
d_call: NA
v_call: TRBV7-2
cdr3_nt: TGTGCCAGCCGCGAGCGGTCCTACAATGAGCAGTTCTTC
cdr3_aa: CASRERSYNEQFF

clone_size: NA
j_call: TRBJ2-3
d_call: NA
v_call: TRBV5-4
cdr3_nt: TGTGCCAGCAGCTTGGTTTCGGGAGATACGCAGTATTTT
cdr3_aa: CASSLVSGDTQYF

clone_size: few
j_call: TRBJ2-5
d_call: NA
v_call: TRBV4-3
cdr3_nt: TGCGCCAGCAGCCAACCACGGGACTTACAAGAGACCCAGTACTTC
cdr3_aa: CASSQPRDLQETQYF

clone_size: once
j_call: TRBJ1-5
d_call: NA
v_call: TRBV7-2
cdr3_nt: TGTGCCAGCAGCTTAGCTCCAAATCAGCCCCAGCATTTT
cdr3_aa: CASSLAPNQPQHF

clone_size: NA
j_call: TRBJ2-7
d_call: NA
v_call: TRBV5-4
cdr3_nt: TGTGCCAGCAGCCCGACGACTAACTACGAGCAGTACTTC
cdr3_aa: CASSPTTNYEQYF

clone_size: NA
j_call: TRBJ1-1
d_call: NA
v_call: TRBV10-3
cdr3_nt: TGTGCCATCAGTGAGAAGGGGGACACTGAAGCTTTCTTT
cdr3_aa: CAISEKGDTEAFF

clone_size: NA
j_call: TRBJ2-2
d_call: NA
v_call: TRBV5-4
cdr3_nt: TGTGCCAGCAGCTTGGATAGTAGCTGGGTAGGAACCGGGGAGCTGTTTTTT
cdr3_aa: CASSLDSSWVGTGELFF

clone_size: few
j_call: TRBJ1-2
d_call: TRBD1
v_call: TRBV6-5
cdr3_nt: TGTGCCAGCAGTGACTCCGGGACAGGAGGCTACACCTTC
cdr3_aa: CASSDSGTGGYTF

clone_size: few
j_call: TRBJ2-5
d_call: NA
v_call: TRBV7-2
cdr3_nt: TGTGCCAGCAGCTCCCCCCCGGAGATCGGAGAGACCCAGTACTTC
cdr3_aa: CASSSPPEIGETQYF

clone_size: few
j_call: TRBJ2-5
d_call: TRBD1
v_call: TRBV18
cdr3_nt: TGTGCCAGCTCACCACAGCGGACAGGGCCAACCATCCAAGAGACCCAGTACTTC
cdr3_aa: CASSPQRTGPTIQETQYF

clone_size: once
j_call: TRBJ2-2
d_call: NA
v_call: TRBV6-5
cdr3_nt: TGTGCCAGCAGAAAGACATCCGGGGAGCTGTTTTTT
cdr3_aa: CASRKTSGELFF

clone_size: NA
j_call: TRBJ1-1
d_call: NA
v_call: TRBV28
cdr3_nt: TGTGCCAGCAGCTCACCTAACCCGAACACTGAAGCTTTCTTT
cdr3_aa: CASSSPNPNTEAFF

clone_size: NA
j_call: TRBJ2-5
d_call: TRBD2
v_call: TRBV7-8
cdr3_nt: TGTGCCAGCAGCTCCGGGACTAGCGGGACACAAGAGACCCAGTACTTC
cdr3_aa: CASSSGTSGTQETQYF

clone_size: NA
j_call: TRBJ1-2
d_call: TRBD1
v_call: TRBV13
cdr3_nt: TGTGCCAGCAGCTTAGCGAGAGGGGGCAGGACTGGCTACACCTTC
cdr3_aa: CASSLARGGRTGYTF

clone_size: NA
j_call: TRBJ2-6
d_call: NA
v_call: TRBV5-1
cdr3_nt: TGCGCCAGCAGGGAGTTTGGGGCCAACGTCCTGACTTTC
cdr3_aa: CASREFGANVLTF

clone_size: few
j_call: TRBJ2-6
d_call: NA
v_call: TRBV14
cdr3_nt: TGTGCCAGCAGCCCCGTTGCGCGGGCGGGGGCCAACGTCCTGACTTTC
cdr3_aa: CASSPVARAGANVLTF

clone_size: few
j_call: TRBJ2-7
d_call: NA
v_call: TRBV5-1
cdr3_nt: TGCGCCAGCAGCCGGGATGACTATCCTACCTACGAGCAGTACTTC
cdr3_aa: CASSRDDYPTYEQYF

clone_size: NA
j_call: TRBJ2-4
d_call: TRBD2
v_call: TRBV9
cdr3_nt: TGTGCCAGCAGCGTAGAAGGCGGGAGGTCCAAAAACATTCAGTACTTC
cdr3_aa: CASSVEGGRSKNIQYF

clone_size: few
j_call: TRBJ1-1
d_call: TRBD1
v_call: TRBV11-2
cdr3_nt: TGTGCCAGCAGCGCCCGACAGGGCTTTGAAGCTTTCTTT
cdr3_aa: CASSARQGFEAFF

clone_size: NA
j_call: TRBJ2-4
d_call: TRBD2
v_call: TRBV6-1
cdr3_nt: TGTGCCAGCAGTGAAGGAGGAGGGACTACAAACATTCAGTACTTC
cdr3_aa: CASSEGGGTTNIQYF

clone_size: NA
j_call: TRBJ2-5
d_call: TRBD2
v_call: TRBV30
cdr3_nt: TGTGCCTGGGCTAGCGGGGGCCAAGAGACCCAGTACTTC
cdr3_aa: CAWASGGQETQYF

clone_size: NA
j_call: TRBJ1-2
d_call: NA
v_call: TRBV30
cdr3_nt: TGTGCCTGGAGCCCCGGGACACCCTTTAACTATGGCTACACCTTC
cdr3_aa: CAWSPGTPFNYGYTF

clone_size: few
j_call: TRBJ2-5
d_call: NA
v_call: TRBV4-3
cdr3_nt: TGCGCCAGCAGCCAAGAGGTCGCTCTCGGACTGGGGACCCAGTACTTC
cdr3_aa: CASSQEVALGLGTQYF

clone_size: NA
j_call: TRBJ1-3
d_call: NA
v_call: TRBV18
cdr3_nt: TGTGCCAGCTCAACTGGCAGGGCATCAGGAAACACCATATATTTT
cdr3_aa: CASSTGRASGNTIYF

clone_size: NA
j_call: TRBJ2-1
d_call: TRBD2
v_call: TRBV7-2
cdr3_nt: TGTGCCAGCAGCTTAGCCAGCGGGAGGACCTACAATGAGCAGTTCTTC
cdr3_aa: CASSLASGRTYNEQFF

clone_size: NA
j_call: TRBJ1-4
d_call: NA
v_call: TRBV19
cdr3_nt: TGTGCCAGTAGTATGGTCCAGGCCCAGGATGAAAAACTGTTTTTT
cdr3_aa: CASSMVQAQDEKLFF

clone_size: few
j_call: TRBJ1-5
d_call: NA
v_call: TRBV19
cdr3_nt: TGTGCCAGTAGTAAGATCGGGGGGAGCATGAAGCAGCCCCAGCATTTT
cdr3_aa: CASSKIGGSMKQPQHF

clone_size: NA
j_call: TRBJ2-7
d_call: TRBD2
v_call: TRBV4-2
cdr3_nt: TGTGCCAGCAGCCAAGGACTAGCGGGGAACTCCTACGAGCAGTACTTC
cdr3_aa: CASSQGLAGNSYEQYF

clone_size: NA
j_call: TRBJ2-7
d_call: TRBD1
v_call: TRBV7-7
cdr3_nt: TGTGCTAGCAGCTTAGACAGGGGGGCCTCCTACGAGCAGTACTTC
cdr3_aa: CASSLDRGASYEQYF

clone_size: NA
j_call: TRBJ2-3
d_call: TRBD2
v_call: TRBV7-8
cdr3_nt: TGTGCCAGCAGCAAACTAGCGGGAGGGGCCGGCGATACGCAGTATTTT
cdr3_aa: CASSKLAGGAGDTQYF

clone_size: NA
j_call: TRBJ1-5
d_call: TRBD1
v_call: TRBV5-4
cdr3_nt: TGTGCCAGCAGTCTGAGGCCAGGGGGCGGTCAGCCCCAGCATTTT
cdr3_aa: CASSLRPGGGQPQHF

clone_size: NA
j_call: TRBJ1-2
d_call: NA
v_call: TRBV6-1
cdr3_nt: TGTGCCAGCAGTGAAACTGAGTATGGCTACACCTTC
cdr3_aa: CASSETEYGYTF

clone_size: NA
j_call: TRBJ2-1
d_call: TRBD2
v_call: TRBV5-1
cdr3_nt: TGCGCCAGCAGCTTACCTAGCGGGGGGGACAATGAGCAGTTCTTC
cdr3_aa: CASSLPSGGDNEQFF

clone_size: few
j_call: TRBJ2-1
d_call: TRBD2
v_call: TRBV7-7
cdr3_nt: TGTGCCAGCAGCCGACTAGCGGGGGGAGTGAATGAGCAGTTCTTC
cdr3_aa: CASSRLAGGVNEQFF

clone_size: NA
j_call: TRBJ1-2
d_call: TRBD1
v_call: TRBV28
cdr3_nt: TGTGCCAGCACTTCAGGACAGGGCTCTAACTATGGCTACACCTTC
cdr3_aa: CASTSGQGSNYGYTF

clone_size: NA
j_call: TRBJ2-7
d_call: NA
v_call: TRBV28
cdr3_nt: TGTGCCAGCAGTCCTACAGGGCCTAGCTCCTACGAGCAGTACTTC
cdr3_aa: CASSPTGPSSYEQYF